The rows below give T cell receptor beta chains drawn from one sample of a study of Graves' ophthalmopathy and Graves' hyperthyroidism. Using its own MiXCR run on the multiplex PCR reads, TCRdb lists one record per CDR3 protein. The sample lists over a million distinct CDR3 sequences, about two fifths occurring once. Sequencing was carried out using peripheral blood or thyroid tissue (not recorded which). The source of these receptors is an adult man with Graves' hyperthyroidism. Each CDR3 is given with its conserved first and last residue. The order of the fields is clone size, V gene, J gene, D gene, CDR3 protein, CDR3 DNA. D genes are given only for firm matches. Where a row states a size, it is once, few, many or the class of an expanded clone; other rows omit it.

NA	TRBV10-3	TRBJ2-5	NA	CASSEGVVPHQETQYF	TGTGCCAGCAGTGAAGGGGTAGTACCACACCAAGAGACCCAGTACTTC
NA	TRBV27	TRBJ1-1	NA	CATTGAENTEAFF	TGTGCCACCACGGGAGCGGAGAACACTGAAGCTTTCTTT
many	TRBV7-8	TRBJ2-2	NA	CASKGGNVNTGELFF	TGTGCCAGCAAGGGCGGGAACGTGAACACCGGGGAGCTGTTTTTT
many	TRBV7-8	TRBJ1-1	NA	CASSFDGNTEAFF	TGTGCCAGCAGCTTTGACGGGAACACTGAAGCTTTCTTT
many	TRBV19	TRBJ1-1	NA	CASSIWGLDSEAFF	TGTGCCAGTAGTATCTGGGGCTTGGACTCTGAAGCTTTCTTT
many	TRBV7-9	TRBJ1-1	NA	CASSLRWNTEAFF	TGTGCCAGCAGCTTACGGTGGAACACTGAAGCTTTCTTT
NA	TRBV12-3/TRBV12-4	TRBJ2-7	TRBD1	CASSPQPGTGREQYF	TGTGCCAGCAGTCCCCAACCCGGGACAGGGCGGGAGCAGTACTTC
once	TRBV6-6	TRBJ1-6	TRBD1	CASSKTGSANQPLHF	TGTGCCAGCAGTAAGACAGGGTCTGCCAATCAGCCCCTCCACTTT
NA	TRBV5-4	TRBJ1-6	TRBD1	CASSWIPQGSADSPLHF	TGTGCCAGCAGTTGGATTCCACAGGGGTCCGCCGATTCACCCCTCCACTTT
once	TRBV7-1	TRBJ2-7	NA	CASSSSGLLLTYEQYF	TGTGCCAGCAGCTCCTCGGGGCTACTTTTGACCTACGAGCAGTACTTC
many	TRBV9	TRBJ1-2	NA	CASSVGPGNYGYTF	TGTGCCAGCAGCGTAGGACCAGGGAACTATGGCTACACCTTC
NA	TRBV29-1	TRBJ1-2	TRBD1	CSVGQGKEEGYTF	TGCAGCGTAGGACAGGGGAAGGAAGAAGGCTACACCTTC
many	TRBV19	TRBJ2-7	TRBD1	CARTGTGPYEQYF	TGTGCCAGGACCGGGACAGGGCCCTACGAGCAGTACTTC
many	TRBV12-3/TRBV12-4	TRBJ2-6	NA	CASSPPPGGGSGANVLTF	TGTGCCAGCAGCCCCCCTCCCGGCGGTGGCTCTGGGGCCAACGTCCTGACTTTC
NA	TRBV12-3/TRBV12-4	TRBJ2-5	NA	CASRLYDSGETQYF	TGTGCCAGCAGACTCTATGACTCGGGAGAGACCCAGTACTTC
NA	TRBV24-1	TRBJ1-2	NA	CATSDPGNPNHGYTF	TGCGCCACCAGTGATCCAGGGAACCCTAACCATGGCTACACCTTC
many	TRBV12-3/TRBV12-4	TRBJ1-2	NA	CAIRMADYTF	TGTGCCATCCGGATGGCAGACTACACCTTC
few	TRBV19	TRBJ2-5	TRBD1	CASSIQQGAGETQYF	TGTGCCAGTAGTATACAGCAGGGGGCTGGGGAGACCCAGTACTTC
many	TRBV7-9	TRBJ2-7	TRBD1	CASSHGTEFYEQYF	TGTGCCAGCAGCCACGGGACAGAGTTTTACGAGCAGTACTTC
many	TRBV9	TRBJ2-6	NA	CASSVVGEAWGANVLTF	TGTGCCAGCAGCGTAGTTGGGGAGGCTTGGGGGGCCAACGTCCTGACTTTC
NA	TRBV5-6	TRBJ1-5	NA	CASSLWGKGPPSNQPQHF	TGTGCCAGCAGCTTGTGGGGGAAGGGACCGCCTAGCAATCAGCCCCAGCATTTT
NA	TRBV9	TRBJ1-1	TRBD1	CASSVRALGTGTEAFF	TGTGCCAGCAGCGTCCGGGCCCTCGGGACAGGGACTGAAGCTTTCTTT